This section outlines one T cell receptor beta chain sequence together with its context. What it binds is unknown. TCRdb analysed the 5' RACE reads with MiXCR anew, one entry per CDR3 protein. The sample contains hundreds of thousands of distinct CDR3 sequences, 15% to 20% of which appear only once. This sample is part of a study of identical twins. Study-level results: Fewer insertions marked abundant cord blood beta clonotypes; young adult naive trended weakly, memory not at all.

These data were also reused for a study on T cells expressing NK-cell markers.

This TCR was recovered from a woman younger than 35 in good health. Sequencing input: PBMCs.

The CDR3 DNA is TGCGCCAGCAAGAGTGGGAGCTCCTACAATGAGCAGTTCTTC. Translated: CASKSGSSYNEQFF. The V gene is TRBV5-1, the J gene TRBJ2-1; tentatively, D is TRBD2 (5 bases). Trimming removed 6 bases at V and 0 bases at J, with 10 bases between. Germline V lookup: CDR1 SGHRS, CDR2 YFSETQ. This CDR3 region has 14 residues.